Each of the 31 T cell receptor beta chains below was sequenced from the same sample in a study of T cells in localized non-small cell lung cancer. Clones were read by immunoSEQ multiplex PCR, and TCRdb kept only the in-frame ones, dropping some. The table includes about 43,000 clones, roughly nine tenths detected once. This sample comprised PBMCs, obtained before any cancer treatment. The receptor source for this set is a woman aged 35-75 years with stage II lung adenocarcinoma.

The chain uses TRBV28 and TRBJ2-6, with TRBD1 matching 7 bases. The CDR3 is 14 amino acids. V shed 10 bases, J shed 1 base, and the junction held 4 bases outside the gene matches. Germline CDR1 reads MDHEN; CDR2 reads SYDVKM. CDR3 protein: CATFRGSGANVLTF. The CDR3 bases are TGTGCCACCTTCAGGGGGTCTGGGGCCAACGTCCTGACTTTC.

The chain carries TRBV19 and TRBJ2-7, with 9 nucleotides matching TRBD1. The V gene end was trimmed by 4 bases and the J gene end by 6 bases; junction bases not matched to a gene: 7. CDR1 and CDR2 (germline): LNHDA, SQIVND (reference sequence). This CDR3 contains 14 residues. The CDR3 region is CASSRGQGLGEQYF. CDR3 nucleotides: TGTGCCAGTAGTAGGGGACAGGGTTTGGGCGAGCAGTACTTC. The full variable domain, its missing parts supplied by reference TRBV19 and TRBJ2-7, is DGGITQSPKYLFRKEGQNVTLSCEQNLNHDAMYWYRQDPGQGLRLIYYSQIVNDFQKGDIAEGYSVSREKKESFPLTVTSAQKNPTAFYLCASSRGQGLGEQYFGPGTRLTVT.

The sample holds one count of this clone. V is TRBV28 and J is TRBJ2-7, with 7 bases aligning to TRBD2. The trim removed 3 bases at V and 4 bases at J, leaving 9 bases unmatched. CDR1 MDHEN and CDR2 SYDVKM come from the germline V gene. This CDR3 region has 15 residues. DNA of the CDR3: TGTGCCAGCAGTTTGGGTGCGGGAGAGGGATACGAGCAGTACTTC. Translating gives CASSLGAGEGYEQYF.

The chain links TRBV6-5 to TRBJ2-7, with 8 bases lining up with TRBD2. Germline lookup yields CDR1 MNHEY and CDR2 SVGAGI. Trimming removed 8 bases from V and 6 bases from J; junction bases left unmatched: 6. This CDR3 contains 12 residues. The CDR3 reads CASSTGRGEQYF. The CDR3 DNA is TGTGCCAGCTCGACCGGGAGGGGCGAGCAGTACTTC.

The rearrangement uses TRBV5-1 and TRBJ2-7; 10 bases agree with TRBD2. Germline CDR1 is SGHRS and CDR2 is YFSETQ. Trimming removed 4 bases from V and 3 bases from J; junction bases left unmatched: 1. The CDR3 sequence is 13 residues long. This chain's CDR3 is CASSRTSGYEQYF. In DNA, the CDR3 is TGCGCCAGCAGCAGGACTAGCGGCTACGAGCAGTACTTC.

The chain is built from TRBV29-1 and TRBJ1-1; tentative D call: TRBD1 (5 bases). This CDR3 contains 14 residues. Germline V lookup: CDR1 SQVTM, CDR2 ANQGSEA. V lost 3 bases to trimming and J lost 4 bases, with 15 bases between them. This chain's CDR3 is CSVEVGGVATEAFF. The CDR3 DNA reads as TGCAGCGTTGAGGTCGGGGGGGTGGCCACTGAAGCTTTCTTT.

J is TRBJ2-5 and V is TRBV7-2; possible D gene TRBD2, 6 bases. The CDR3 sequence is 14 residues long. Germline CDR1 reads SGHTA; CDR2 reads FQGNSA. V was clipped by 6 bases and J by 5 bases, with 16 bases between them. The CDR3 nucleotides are TGTGCCAGCAGTATCCGGAGGGCCCGGGAGACCCAGTACTTC. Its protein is CASSIRRARETQYF.

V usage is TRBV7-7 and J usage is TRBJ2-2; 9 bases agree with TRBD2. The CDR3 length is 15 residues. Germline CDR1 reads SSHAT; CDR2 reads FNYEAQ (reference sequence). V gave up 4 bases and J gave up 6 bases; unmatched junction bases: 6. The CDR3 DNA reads TGTGCCAGCAGCTCCTTAGCGGGAGCTTCCGGGGAGCTGTTTTTT. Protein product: CASSSLAGASGELFF. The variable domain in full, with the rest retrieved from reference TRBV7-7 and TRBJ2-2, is GAGVSQSPRYKVTKRGQDVTLRCDPISSHATLYWYQQALGQGPEFLTYFNYEAQPDKSGLPSDRFSAERPEGSISTLTIQRTEQRDSAMYRCASSSLAGASGELFFGEGSRLTVL.

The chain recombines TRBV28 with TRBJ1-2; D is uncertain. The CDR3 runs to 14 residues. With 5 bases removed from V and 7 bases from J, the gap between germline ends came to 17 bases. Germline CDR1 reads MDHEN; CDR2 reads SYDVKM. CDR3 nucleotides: TGTGCCAGCAGTCCCTCGTTGGGAGTCTTTGGCTACACCTTC. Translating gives CASSPSLGVFGYTF.

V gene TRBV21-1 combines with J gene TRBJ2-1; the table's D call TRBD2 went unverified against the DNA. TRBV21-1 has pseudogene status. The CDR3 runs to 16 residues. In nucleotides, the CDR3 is TGTGCCAGCAGCATACGGACTAGCGGGGGGAACAATGAGCAGTTCTTC. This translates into CASSIRTSGGNNEQFF.

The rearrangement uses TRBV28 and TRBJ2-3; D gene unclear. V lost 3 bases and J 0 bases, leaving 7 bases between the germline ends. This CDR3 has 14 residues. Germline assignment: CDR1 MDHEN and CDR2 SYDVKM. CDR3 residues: CASSFPPSTDTQYF. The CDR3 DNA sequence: TGTGCCAGCAGTTTCCCTCCCAGCACAGATACGCAGTATTTT.

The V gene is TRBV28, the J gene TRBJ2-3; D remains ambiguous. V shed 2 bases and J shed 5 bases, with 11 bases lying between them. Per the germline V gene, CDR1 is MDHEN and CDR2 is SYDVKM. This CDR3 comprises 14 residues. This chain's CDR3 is CASSLGPLGDTQYF. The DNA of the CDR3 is TGTGCCAGCAGTTTAGGGCCCCTGGGAGATACGCAGTATTTT.

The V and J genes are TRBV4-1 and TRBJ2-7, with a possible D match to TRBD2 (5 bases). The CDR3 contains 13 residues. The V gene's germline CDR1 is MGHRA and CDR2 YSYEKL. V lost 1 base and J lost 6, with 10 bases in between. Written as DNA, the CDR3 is TGCGCCAGCAGCCAAGCCACTAGTGGCGAGCAGTACTTC. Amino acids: CASSQATSGEQYF.

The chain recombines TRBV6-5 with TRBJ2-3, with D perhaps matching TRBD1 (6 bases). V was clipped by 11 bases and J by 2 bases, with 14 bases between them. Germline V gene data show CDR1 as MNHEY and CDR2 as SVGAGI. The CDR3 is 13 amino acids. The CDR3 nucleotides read TGTGCCGTTCGACAGGAGAACACAGATACGCAGTATTTT. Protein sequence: CAVRQENTDTQYF.

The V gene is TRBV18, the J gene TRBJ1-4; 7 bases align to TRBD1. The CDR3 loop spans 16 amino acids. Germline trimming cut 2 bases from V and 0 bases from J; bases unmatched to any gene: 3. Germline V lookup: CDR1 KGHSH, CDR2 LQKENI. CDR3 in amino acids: CASSPNTGATNEKLFF. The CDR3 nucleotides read TGTGCCAGCTCACCAAACACAGGGGCAACTAATGAAAAACTGTTTTTT.

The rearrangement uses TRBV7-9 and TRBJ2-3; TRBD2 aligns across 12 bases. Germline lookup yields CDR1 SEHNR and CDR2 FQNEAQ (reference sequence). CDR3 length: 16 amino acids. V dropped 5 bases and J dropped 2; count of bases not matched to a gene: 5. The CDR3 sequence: CASSPLAGGYTDTQYF. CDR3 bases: TGTGCCAGCAGCCCACTAGCGGGGGGCTACACAGATACGCAGTATTTT.

CDR3 loop: CASSEASGRVNEQFF. For the CDR3, the DNA is TGTGCCAGCAGTGAGGCTAGCGGGAGGGTAAATGAGCAGTTCTTC. The chain combines TRBV2 with TRBJ2-1; 12 nucleotides align to TRBD2. Germline lookup yields CDR1 SNHLY and CDR2 FYNNEI. The trim removed 3 bases at V and 7 bases at J, leaving 4 bases unmatched. This CDR3 has 15 amino acids.

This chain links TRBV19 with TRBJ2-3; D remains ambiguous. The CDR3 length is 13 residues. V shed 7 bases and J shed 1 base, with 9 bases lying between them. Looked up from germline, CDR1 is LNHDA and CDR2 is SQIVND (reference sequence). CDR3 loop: CASTRQGTDTQYF. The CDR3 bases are TGTGCCAGTACCCGGCAGGGCACAGATACGCAGTATTTT.

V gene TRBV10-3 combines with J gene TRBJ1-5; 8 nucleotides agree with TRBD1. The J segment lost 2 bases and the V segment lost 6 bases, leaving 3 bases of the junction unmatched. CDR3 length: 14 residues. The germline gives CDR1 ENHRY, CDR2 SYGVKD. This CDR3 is CAISRGLGNQPQHF. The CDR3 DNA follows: TGTGCCATCAGCAGGGGGCTCGGCAATCAGCCCCAGCATTTT.

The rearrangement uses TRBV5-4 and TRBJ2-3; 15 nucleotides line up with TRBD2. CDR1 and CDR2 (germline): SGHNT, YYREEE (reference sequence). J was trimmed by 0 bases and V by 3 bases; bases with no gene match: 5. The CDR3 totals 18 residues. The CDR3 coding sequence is TGTGCCAGCAGCTCCGGGACTAGCGGGAGGACTAGCACAGATACGCAGTATTTT. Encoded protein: CASSSGTSGRTSTDTQYF.

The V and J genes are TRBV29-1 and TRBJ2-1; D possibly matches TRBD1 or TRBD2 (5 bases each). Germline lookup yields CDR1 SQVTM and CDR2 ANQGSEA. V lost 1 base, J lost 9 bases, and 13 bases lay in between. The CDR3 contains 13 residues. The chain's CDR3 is CSVEGVGVGEQFF. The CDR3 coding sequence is TGCAGCGTTGAAGGTGTGGGGGTCGGTGAGCAGTTCTTC.

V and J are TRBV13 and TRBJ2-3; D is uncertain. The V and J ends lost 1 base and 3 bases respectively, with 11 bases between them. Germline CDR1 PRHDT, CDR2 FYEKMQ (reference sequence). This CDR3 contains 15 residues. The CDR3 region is CASSLVKGRTDTQYF. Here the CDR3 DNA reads TGTGCCAGCAGCTTAGTGAAGGGAAGAACAGATACGCAGTATTTT.

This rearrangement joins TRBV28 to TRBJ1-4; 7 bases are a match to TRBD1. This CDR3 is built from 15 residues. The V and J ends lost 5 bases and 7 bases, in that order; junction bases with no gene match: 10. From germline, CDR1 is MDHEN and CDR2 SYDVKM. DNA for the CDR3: TGTGCCAGCAGTACCCGACAGGGTCAACGTGAAAAACTGTTTTTT. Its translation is CASSTRQGQREKLFF.

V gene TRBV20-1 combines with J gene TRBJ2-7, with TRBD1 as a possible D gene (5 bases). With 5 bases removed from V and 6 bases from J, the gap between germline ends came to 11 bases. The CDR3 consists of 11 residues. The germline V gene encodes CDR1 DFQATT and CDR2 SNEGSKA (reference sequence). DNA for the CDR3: TGCAGTGCTTGGGGCCATCCCGAGCAGTACTTC. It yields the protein CSAWGHPEQYF.

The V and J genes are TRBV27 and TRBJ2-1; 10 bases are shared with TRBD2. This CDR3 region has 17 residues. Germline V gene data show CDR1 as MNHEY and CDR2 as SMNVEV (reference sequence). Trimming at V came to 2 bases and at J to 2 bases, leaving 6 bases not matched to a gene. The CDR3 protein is CASSLDSGGLPYNEQFF. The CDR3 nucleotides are TGTGCCAGCAGTTTAGATAGCGGGGGGCTTCCCTACAATGAGCAGTTCTTC.

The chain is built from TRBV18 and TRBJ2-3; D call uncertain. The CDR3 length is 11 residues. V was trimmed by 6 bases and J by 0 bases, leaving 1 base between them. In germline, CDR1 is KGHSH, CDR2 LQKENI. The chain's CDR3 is CASSSTDTQYF. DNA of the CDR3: TGTGCCAGCTCCAGCACAGATACGCAGTATTTT.

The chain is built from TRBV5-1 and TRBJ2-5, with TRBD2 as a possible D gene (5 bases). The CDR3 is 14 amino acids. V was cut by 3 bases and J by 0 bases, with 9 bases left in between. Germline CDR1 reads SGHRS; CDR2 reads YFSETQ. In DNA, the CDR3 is TGCGCCAGCAGCTGGAGGACCGACCAAGAGACCCAGTACTTC. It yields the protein CASSWRTDQETQYF.

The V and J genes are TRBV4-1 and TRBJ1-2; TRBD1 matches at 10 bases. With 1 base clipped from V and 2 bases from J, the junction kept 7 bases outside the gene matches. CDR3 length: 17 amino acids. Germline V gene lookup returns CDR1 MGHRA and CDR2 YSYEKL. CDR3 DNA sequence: TGCGCCAGCAGCCAAGGGACAGGGGGGTTTATGAACTATGGCTACACCTTC. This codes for CASSQGTGGFMNYGYTF.

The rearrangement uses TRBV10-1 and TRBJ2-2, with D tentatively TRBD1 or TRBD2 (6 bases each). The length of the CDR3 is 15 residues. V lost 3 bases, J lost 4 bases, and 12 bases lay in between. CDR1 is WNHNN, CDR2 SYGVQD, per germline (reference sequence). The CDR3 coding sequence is TGCGCCAGCAGTGAAGGGGGGAGTGGCACCGGGGAGCTGTTTTTT. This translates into CASSEGGSGTGELFF.

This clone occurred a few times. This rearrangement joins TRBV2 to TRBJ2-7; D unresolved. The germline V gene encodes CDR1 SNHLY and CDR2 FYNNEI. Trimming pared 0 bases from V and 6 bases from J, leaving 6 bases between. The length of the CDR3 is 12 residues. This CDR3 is CASSEALREQYF. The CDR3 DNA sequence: TGTGCCAGCAGTGAAGCGCTTCGCGAGCAGTACTTC.

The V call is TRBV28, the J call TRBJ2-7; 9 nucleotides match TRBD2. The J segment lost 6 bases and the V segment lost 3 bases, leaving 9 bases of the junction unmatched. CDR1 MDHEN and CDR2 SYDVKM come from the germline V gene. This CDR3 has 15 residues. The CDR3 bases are TGTGCCAGCAGTTTCCCCTCTAGCGGGGAAGGCGAGCAGTACTTC. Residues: CASSFPSSGEGEQYF.